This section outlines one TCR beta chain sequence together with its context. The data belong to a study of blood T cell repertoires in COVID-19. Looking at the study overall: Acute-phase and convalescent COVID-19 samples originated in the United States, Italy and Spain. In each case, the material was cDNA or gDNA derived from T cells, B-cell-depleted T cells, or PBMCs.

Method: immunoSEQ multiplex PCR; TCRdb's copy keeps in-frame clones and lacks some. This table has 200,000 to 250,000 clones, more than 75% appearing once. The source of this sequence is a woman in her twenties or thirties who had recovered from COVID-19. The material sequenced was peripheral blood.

DNA of the CDR3: TGTGCCAGCAGCTTCCCTCGTTGCTCCTACGAGCAGTACTTC. Its protein is CASSFPRCSYEQYF. The chain is built from TRBV7-3 and TRBJ2-7; no firm D call. The CDR3 has 14 amino acids. The ends were cut back, 3 bases at V and 0 bases at J, with 9 bases in the middle. Germline V gene sequence: CDR1 SGHTA, CDR2 FQGTGA.